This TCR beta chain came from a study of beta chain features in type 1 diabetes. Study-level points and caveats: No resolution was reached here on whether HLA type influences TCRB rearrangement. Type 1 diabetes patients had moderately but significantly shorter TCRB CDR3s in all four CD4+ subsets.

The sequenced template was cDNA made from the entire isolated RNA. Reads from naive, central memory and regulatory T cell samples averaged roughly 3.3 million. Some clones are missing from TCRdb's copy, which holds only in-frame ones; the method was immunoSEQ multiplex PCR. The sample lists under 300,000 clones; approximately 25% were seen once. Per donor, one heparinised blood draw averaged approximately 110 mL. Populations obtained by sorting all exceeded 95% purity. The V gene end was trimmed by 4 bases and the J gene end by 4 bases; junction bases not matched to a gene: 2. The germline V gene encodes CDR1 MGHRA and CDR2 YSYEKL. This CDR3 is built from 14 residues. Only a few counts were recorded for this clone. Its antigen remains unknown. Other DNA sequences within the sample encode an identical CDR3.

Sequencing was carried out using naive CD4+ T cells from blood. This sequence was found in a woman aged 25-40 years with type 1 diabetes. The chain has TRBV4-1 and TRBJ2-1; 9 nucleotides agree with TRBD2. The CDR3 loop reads CASSPSGVYNEQFF. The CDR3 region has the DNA TGCGCCAGCAGCCCTAGCGGGGTATACAATGAGCAGTTCTTC.